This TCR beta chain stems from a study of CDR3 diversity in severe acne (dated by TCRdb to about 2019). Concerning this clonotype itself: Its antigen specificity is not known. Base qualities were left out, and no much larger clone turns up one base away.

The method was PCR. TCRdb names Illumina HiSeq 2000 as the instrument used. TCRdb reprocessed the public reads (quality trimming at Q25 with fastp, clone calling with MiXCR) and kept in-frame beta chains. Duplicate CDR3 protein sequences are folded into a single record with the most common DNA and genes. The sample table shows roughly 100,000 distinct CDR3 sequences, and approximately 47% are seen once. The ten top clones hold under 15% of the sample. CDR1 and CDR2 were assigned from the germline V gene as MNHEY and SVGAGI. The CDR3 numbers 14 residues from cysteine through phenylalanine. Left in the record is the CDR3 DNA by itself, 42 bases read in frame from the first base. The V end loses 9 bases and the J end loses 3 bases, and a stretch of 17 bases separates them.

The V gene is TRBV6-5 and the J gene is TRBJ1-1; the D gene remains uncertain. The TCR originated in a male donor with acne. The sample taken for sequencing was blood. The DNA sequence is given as TGTGCCAGTTCTGGTGGGCGAATGGACACTGAAGCTTTCTTT. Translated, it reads CASSGGRMDTEAFF.